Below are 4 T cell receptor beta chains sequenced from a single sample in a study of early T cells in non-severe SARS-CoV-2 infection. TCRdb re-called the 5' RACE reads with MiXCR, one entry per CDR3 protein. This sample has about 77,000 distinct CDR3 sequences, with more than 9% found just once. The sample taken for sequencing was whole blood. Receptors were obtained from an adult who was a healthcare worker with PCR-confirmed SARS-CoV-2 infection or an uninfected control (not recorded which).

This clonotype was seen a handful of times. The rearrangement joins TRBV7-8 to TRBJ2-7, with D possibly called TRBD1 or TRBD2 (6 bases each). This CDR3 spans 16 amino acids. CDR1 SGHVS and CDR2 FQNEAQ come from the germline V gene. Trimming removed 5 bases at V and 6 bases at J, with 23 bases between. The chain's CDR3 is CASSLELEGGGREQYF. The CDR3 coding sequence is TGTGCCAGCAGCCTAGAACTGGAGGGGGGCGGTCGCGAGCAGTACTTC.

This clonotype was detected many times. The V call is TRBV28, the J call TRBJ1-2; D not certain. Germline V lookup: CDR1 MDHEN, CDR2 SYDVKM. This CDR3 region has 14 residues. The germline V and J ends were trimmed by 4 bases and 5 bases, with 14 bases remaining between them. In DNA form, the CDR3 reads TGTGCCAGCAGTTACCACTCAACACGATATGGCTACACCTTC. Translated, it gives CASSYHSTRYGYTF.

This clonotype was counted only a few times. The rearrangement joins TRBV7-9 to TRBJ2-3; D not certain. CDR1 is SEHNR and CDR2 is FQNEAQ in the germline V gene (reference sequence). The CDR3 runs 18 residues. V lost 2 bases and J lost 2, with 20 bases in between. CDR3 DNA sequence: TGTGCCAGCAGCTTACCTTTAAGTCGAGGACCACCCACAGATACGCAGTATTTT. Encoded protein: CASSLPLSRGPPTDTQYF.

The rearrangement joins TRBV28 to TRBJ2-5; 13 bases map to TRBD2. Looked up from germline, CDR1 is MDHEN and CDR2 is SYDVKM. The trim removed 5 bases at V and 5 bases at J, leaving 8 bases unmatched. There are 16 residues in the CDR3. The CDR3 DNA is TGTGCCAGCAGTCCGGCCGGGACTAGCGGGATGGAGACCCAGTACTTC. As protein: CASSPAGTSGMETQYF.